This T cell receptor beta chain emerged from a study of blood T cell repertoires in COVID-19. Study-wide background: Specimens from acute and convalescent COVID-19 originated in the United States, Italy and Spain. PBMCs, B-cell-depleted T cells, or T cells provided the cDNA or gDNA that made up the material.

The V gene lost 4 bases and the J gene lost 4 bases, with 11 bases spanning the gap. Germline assignment: CDR1 SGHRS and CDR2 YFSETQ. The CDR3 sequence is 13 residues long. In the original processing: Using reference gene primer amplification, nucleated cell counts were estimated. Clones were read by immunoSEQ multiplex PCR, and TCRdb kept only the in-frame ones, dropping some. V, J and clone size are those of that table, while D and trimming were read from the DNA. The sample consists of 60,000 to 95,000 clones, roughly 70% of them appearing once. Of note for this clone: This sample also contains other DNA sequences that code for the same CDR3.

This TCR derives from a human donor with acute or convalescent COVID-19. The donor label of this sample is uncertain. V gene TRBV5-1 combines with J gene TRBJ2-5; D perhaps matches TRBD2 (7 bases). Sequenced sample: peripheral blood. CDR3 protein: CASSPGGRETQYF. CDR3 DNA sequence: TGCGCCAGCAGCCCCGGGGGGCGAGAGACCCAGTACTTC.